Listed below are T cell receptor beta chains from one sample, sequenced in a study of T cell responses to AZD1222 COVID-19 vaccine. Sequenced by immunoSEQ multiplex PCR; TCRdb stores in-frame clones only, minus some. Of fewer than 200,000 clones in the sample, around 90% were seen once. The specimen comprised peripheral blood, sampled on day 0 of AZD1222 vaccination. These receptors originate from an adult in good health. Each CDR3 is given with its conserved first and last residue. A D gene is named only where the DNA matches it firmly. Rows give clone size only sometimes, using once, few, many, or a class for an expanded clone.

len | d_gene | j_gene | v_gene | abundance | CDR3nt | CDR3aa
11 | NA | TRBJ2-2 | TRBV30 | NA | TGTGCCTGGGGTCAGTACGGGGAGCTGTTTTTT | CAWGQYGELFF
15 | NA | TRBJ2-3 | TRBV7-9 | NA | TGTGCCAGCAGCTTAGTTTTGGGGGACGCAGATACGCAGTATTTT | CASSLVLGDADTQYF
16 | TRBD1 | TRBJ1-2 | TRBV11-2 | NA | TGTGCCAGCAGCTTAGATATACGGACAGGAAGCTATGGCTACACCTTC | CASSLDIRTGSYGYTF
14 | TRBD1 | TRBJ2-3 | TRBV5-1 | NA | TGCGCCAGCAGCTGGACAGGGCAAACAGATACGCAGTATTTT | CASSWTGQTDTQYF
14 | NA | TRBJ2-2 | TRBV6-6 | NA | TGTGCCAGCAGTGCCCCAGTGAACACCGGGGAGCTGTTTTTT | CASSAPVNTGELFF
16 | NA | TRBJ2-3 | TRBV30 | NA | TGTGCCTGGAGTGGCCAAGACAGGGGAGGGTCAGATACGCAGTATTTT | CAWSGQDRGGSDTQYF
13 | NA | TRBJ2-7 | TRBV7-2 | NA | TGTGCCAGCAGAGCAAATCGGGACGGCGAGCAGTACTTC | CASRANRDGEQYF
12 | NA | TRBJ1-2 | TRBV2 | NA | TGTGCCAGCAGTGAATGGACGAGTGGCTACACCTTC | CASSEWTSGYTF
14 | TRBD1 | TRBJ1-1 | TRBV4-2 | NA | TGTGCCAGCAGCGTCCGGGACAGGGACACTGAAGCTTTCTTT | CASSVRDRDTEAFF
14 | NA | TRBJ1-2 | TRBV7-8 | NA | TGTGCCAGCAGATCAGGGCGGTTTAACTATGGCTACACCTTC | CASRSGRFNYGYTF
16 | TRBD1 | TRBJ2-5 | TRBV27 | NA | TGTGCCAGCAGCTCCCCTCCTAAGGGGGCTGGGGAGACCCAGTACTTC | CASSSPPKGAGETQYF
11 | TRBD2 | TRBJ2-1 | TRBV29-1 | NA | TGCAGCGCCGGGAGGGTGAATGAGCAGTTCTTC | CSAGRVNEQFF
15 | TRBD1 | TRBJ1-2 | TRBV13 | NA | TGTGCCAGCAGCCCAGGACAGGTGTTTGGCTATGGCTACACCTTC | CASSPGQVFGYGYTF
14 | TRBD2 | TRBJ2-1 | TRBV5-1 | NA | TGCGTCAGCAGCTTGGCGAGCGGGGGCCATGAGCAGTTCTTC | CVSSLASGGHEQFF
12 | NA | TRBJ2-7 | TRBV12-3/TRBV12-4 | NA | TGTGCCAGCAGCGGCCGGGGTGGCGAGCAGTACTTC | CASSGRGGEQYF
16 | NA | TRBJ2-1 | TRBV21-1 | NA | TGTGCCAGCAGCAAACAGGGGCCGCACTTTGGCTATGAGCAGTTCTTC | CASSKQGPHFGYEQFF
13 | NA | TRBJ1-5 | TRBV10-3 | NA | TGTGCCATCAGTGAGGATAGCAATCAGCCCCAGCATTTT | CAISEDSNQPQHF
16 | NA | TRBJ1-6 | TRBV5-1 | NA | TGCGCCAGCAGCTTTACTCGGCCCTCCTATAATTCACCCCTCCACTTT | CASSFTRPSYNSPLHF
14 | TRBD2 | TRBJ2-7 | TRBV6-2/TRBV6-3 | NA | TGTGCCAGCAGTTCGACTAGCGGGAGATACGAGCAGTACTTC | CASSSTSGRYEQYF
18 | TRBD2 | TRBJ2-3 | TRBV4-2 | NA | TGTGCCAGCAGCCGAACCCCTATAGCGGGTAACCTCCCAGATACGCAGTATTTT | CASSRTPIAGNLPDTQYF
15 | NA | TRBJ2-2 | TRBV5-6 | NA | TGTGCCAGCAGCCTGCGGGGCTTTGGGACCGGGGAGCTGTTTTTT | CASSLRGFGTGELFF
15 | NA | TRBJ2-5 | TRBV9 | NA | TGTGCCAGCAGCGTAGCCTCGGGCCTACAAGAGACCCAGTACTTC | CASSVASGLQETQYF
15 | TRBD2 | TRBJ2-1 | TRBV6-4 | few | TGTGCCAGCAGTGACCGGGAGGGCTCCTACAATGAGCAGTTCTTC | CASSDREGSYNEQFF
12 | NA | TRBJ2-1 | TRBV11-2 | NA | TGTGCCAGCAGCTTGGTCGGGACTCAGCAGTTCTTC | CASSLVGTQQFF
16 | TRBD2 | TRBJ2-7 | TRBV6-6 | few | TGTGCCAGCAGTCCCGGGACTAGCGGGGCCTACTACGAGCAGTACTTC | CASSPGTSGAYYEQYF
13 | TRBD2 | TRBJ2-1 | TRBV6-5 | NA | TGTGCCAGCAGTAGCGGGGGGGACAATGAGCAGTTCTTC | CASSSGGDNEQFF
12 | NA | TRBJ1-3 | TRBV10-3 | NA | TGTGCCATCAGTGCGAGTGAGGGGTTGTCCCTTTTT | CAISASEGLSLF
13 | NA | TRBJ1-4 | TRBV15 | NA | TGTGCCACCAGCAGTACAACTAATGAAAAACTGTTTTTT | CATSSTTNEKLFF
14 | TRBD1 | TRBJ1-6 | TRBV6-5 | NA | TGTGCCAGCAGAGGACAGGGGGTTGGGTCACCCCTCCACTTT | CASRGQGVGSPLHF
16 | TRBD2 | TRBJ2-2 | TRBV11-2 | once | TGTGCCAGCAGCTTACGGGGGGGGCTTGACACCGGGGAGCTGTTTTTT | CASSLRGGLDTGELFF
14 | NA | TRBJ2-1 | TRBV6-5 | NA | TGTGCCACCTACAGGCGAAGCTCCTACAATGAGCAGTTCTTC | CATYRRSSYNEQFF
15 | TRBD1 | TRBJ1-5 | TRBV19 | NA | TGTGCCAGTAGTGGACTGGACAGGGAGGATCAGCCCCAGCATTTT | CASSGLDREDQPQHF
18 | NA | TRBJ1-6 | TRBV5-6 | NA | TGTGCCAGCAGCTTTTGGGGATCCCTGAGCTCCTATAATTCACCCCTCCACTTT | CASSFWGSLSSYNSPLHF
12 | NA | TRBJ1-1 | TRBV19 | NA | TGTGCCAGTAGCCGATATAACACTGAAGCTTTCTTT | CASSRYNTEAFF
16 | TRBD2 | TRBJ2-3 | TRBV7-2 | NA | TGTGCCAGCAGGACGGGCCTAGCGGGCCTCACAGATACGCAGTATTTT | CASRTGLAGLTDTQYF
15 | NA | TRBJ1-3 | TRBV5-4 | NA | TGTGCCAGCAGCTTGGGGGGGGACCCTGGAAACACCATATATTTT | CASSLGGDPGNTIYF
12 | TRBD2 | TRBJ2-3 | TRBV12-3/TRBV12-4 | NA | TGTGCCACCAGCGGGGGGGCGGATACGCAGTATTTT | CATSGGADTQYF
14 | TRBD1 | TRBJ2-7 | TRBV10-3 | NA | TGTGCCATCAGACCAGGGACAGGGTCCTACGAGCAGTACTTC | CAIRPGTGSYEQYF
16 | TRBD2 | TRBJ2-1 | TRBV5-1 | NA | TGCGCCAGCAGCCGGGGACTAGCGGGAGGGTACAATGAGCAGTTCTTC | CASSRGLAGGYNEQFF
14 | TRBD1 | TRBJ1-1 | TRBV6-5 | NA | TGTGCCAGCAGACCGACGACAGGGGGAACTGAAGCTTTCTTT | CASRPTTGGTEAFF
14 | TRBD1 | TRBJ1-2 | TRBV6-5 | NA | TGTGCCAGCAACGAGGGGACAGCTAACTATGGCTACACCTTC | CASNEGTANYGYTF
14 | TRBD1 | TRBJ2-3 | TRBV2 | NA | TGTGCCACCCTCGGACAGGGACACACAGATACGCAGTATTTT | CATLGQGHTDTQYF
17 | TRBD1 | TRBJ2-3 | TRBV14 | NA | TGTGCCAGCAGCCAAGATCTCGGACAGGGGGCATCGGATACGCAGTATTTT | CASSQDLGQGASDTQYF
16 | TRBD1 | TRBJ1-5 | TRBV28 | once | TGTGCCAGCAGTTCCGACAGGGCACATAGCAATCAGCCCCAGCATTTT | CASSSDRAHSNQPQHF
16 | NA | TRBJ1-6 | TRBV25-1 | NA | TGTGCCAGCAGTGAATCAACAGTGGGTTATAATTCACCCCTCCACTTT | CASSESTVGYNSPLHF
15 | NA | TRBJ2-5 | TRBV18 | NA | TGTGCCAGCTCACAAAGACCAGCCGGACAAGAGACCCAGTACTTC | CASSQRPAGQETQYF
15 | NA | TRBJ2-2 | TRBV10-3 | NA | TGTGCCATCAGTGAGGACGTCGCAGGGTCCGGGGAGCTGTTTTTT | CAISEDVAGSGELFF
16 | TRBD2 | TRBJ2-7 | TRBV4-3 | NA | TGCGCCAGCAGCCAAACAGGGACTAGCGGACTCTACGAGCAGTACTTC | CASSQTGTSGLYEQYF
18 | NA | TRBJ1-4 | TRBV5-1 | NA | TGCGCCAGCAGCCCCCTGGGCCGAAGGGGTGCGCCTAATGAAAAACTGTTTTTT | CASSPLGRRGAPNEKLFF
14 | NA | TRBJ1-3 | TRBV27 | once | TGTGCCAGCAGTTCCGGGGGGTCTGGAAACACCATATATTTT | CASSSGGSGNTIYF
16 | NA | TRBJ2-1 | TRBV4-1 | NA | TGCGCCAGCAGCCAAATAGACTTGGTCTCCTACAATGAGCAGTTCTTC | CASSQIDLVSYNEQFF
14 | TRBD1 | TRBJ1-5 | TRBV2 | NA | TGTGCCAGCGCTGGGACAGGGGGCAATCAGCCCCAGCATTTT | CASAGTGGNQPQHF
14 | NA | TRBJ2-1 | TRBV4-3 | NA | TGCGCCAGCAGCCATAGCGGCCCTAACAATGAGCAGTTCTTC | CASSHSGPNNEQFF
13 | NA | TRBJ2-2 | TRBV7-2 | NA | TGTGCCAGCAGCTTAGCGTTCACCGGGGAGCTGTTTTTT | CASSLAFTGELFF
14 | NA | TRBJ2-5 | TRBV6-2/TRBV6-3 | NA | TGTGCCAGCACCCCTCAGGGGAGACAAGAGACCCAGTACTTC | CASTPQGRQETQYF
16 | NA | TRBJ1-4 | TRBV6-6 | NA | TGTGCCAGCAGTTATAGAGGGGCGGGAACTAATGAAAAACTGTTTTTT | CASSYRGAGTNEKLFF
14 | NA | TRBJ2-5 | TRBV19 | NA | TGTGCCAGTAGTCTCGGCGGGCTCCAAGAGACCCAGTACTTC | CASSLGGLQETQYF
18 | TRBD1 | TRBJ2-6 | TRBV5-1 | NA | TGCGCCAGCAGCTTGTGGGACAGGGCGATCTCTGGGGCCAACGTCCTGACTTTC | CASSLWDRAISGANVLTF